This paragraph reports one T cell receptor beta chain. Its cognate antigen is unknown. These data come from a study of cytomegalovirus exposure and HLA in healthy donors. Study-wide results and limits: Previous analysis showed most TCR beta V segments were productive about 87% or about 30% of the time. Overall, roughly 150 TCR beta chains were annotated as cytomegalovirus-associated. In a later analysis, a missense DCLRE1C variant was linked to TCR beta V- and J-gene trimming.

CDR1 and CDR2 (germline): MNHNY, SVGAGI (reference sequence). This CDR3 has 16 residues. V was pared by 5 bases and J by 1 base, with 4 bases of the junction left unmatched. Donors showed nominal health when sampled, although they likely had unrecorded immune exposures. PCR employed 60 Vbeta and 13 Jbeta primers. Sequencing used immunoSEQ multiplex PCR; TCRdb keeps in-frame clones, though not all of them. The table shows about 170,000 clones, with around 76% occurring only once. The TCR originated in a woman between 25 and 40 years old in good health and CMV-seropositive. The genes are TRBV6-6 and TRBJ2-3; 12 positions agree with TRBD2. Sequencing was performed on PBMCs. CDR3 loop: CASSTGTSGRTDTQYF. DNA for the CDR3: TGTGCCAGCAGTACCGGGACTAGCGGGCGCACAGATACGCAGTATTTT.